This T cell receptor (beta chain) derives from a study of blood T cell repertoires in COVID-19. In the study overall: Acute and convalescent COVID-19 specimens originated in the United States, Italy and Spain.

Measured with immunoSEQ multiplex PCR; TCRdb has only the in-frame clones, and not every one. This sample has around 150,000 clones, with 65% to 90% found just once. The CDR3 sequence is 13 residues long. The ends were cut back, 0 bases at V and 3 bases at J, with 5 bases in the middle. CDR1 is SGHTA, CDR2 FQGTGA, per germline. This receptor was identified in a man in his sixties with acute or convalescent COVID-19. V and J are TRBV7-3 and TRBJ1-1; D is unclear. The specimen sequenced was peripheral blood. The chain's CDR3 is CASSLTSYTEAFF. The CDR3 nucleotides read TGTGCCAGCAGCTTAACGTCTTACACTGAAGCTTTCTTT.